This T cell receptor (beta chain) was retrieved from a study of response to subunit inactivated influenza vaccine. Study observations and caveats: Authors suggested each seasonal flu vaccination may recruit only limited numbers of new T cells.

This CDR3 has 14 residues. Between the trimmed V and J ends, which lost 3 bases and 5 bases, there was a span of 10 bases. In TCRdb, the RT-PCR reads were re-called with MiXCR into one record per CDR3 protein. The sample holds more than 450,000 distinct CDR3 sequences, about 10% seen once. About this clonotype itself: Its target is unknown.

The input for sequencing was PBMCs from blood, taken on the day of vaccination. V is TRBV12-3 or TRBV12-4 and J is TRBJ1-4; D not certain. This TCR was recovered from a middle-aged man who received an inactivated influenza vaccine. The CDR3 coding sequence is TGTGCCAGCAGTTTTGGGCTTGCCAATGAAAAACTGTTTTTT. Protein sequence: CASSFGLANEKLFF.